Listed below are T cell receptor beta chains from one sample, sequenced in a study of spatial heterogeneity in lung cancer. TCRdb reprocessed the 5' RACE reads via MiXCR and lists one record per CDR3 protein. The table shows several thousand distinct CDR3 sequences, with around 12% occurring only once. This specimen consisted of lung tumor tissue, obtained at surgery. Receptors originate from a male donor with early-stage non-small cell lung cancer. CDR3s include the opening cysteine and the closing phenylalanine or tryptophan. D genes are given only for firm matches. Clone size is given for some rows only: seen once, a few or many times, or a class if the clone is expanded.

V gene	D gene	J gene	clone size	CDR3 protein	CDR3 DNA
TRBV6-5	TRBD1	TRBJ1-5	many	CASRKTGPGSNQPQHF	TGTGCCAGCAGAAAGACAGGGCCGGGGAGCAATCAGCCCCAGCATTTT
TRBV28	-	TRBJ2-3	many	CASSSKRDTQYF	TGTGCCAGCAGTTCCAAGAGAGATACGCAGTATTTT
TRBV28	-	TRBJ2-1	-	CCSSEIMGSYNEQFF	TGTTGTTCTAGCGAGATAATGGGGTCCTACAATGAGCAGTTCTTC
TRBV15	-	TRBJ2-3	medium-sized	CATSRDGPKYTQYF	TGTGCCACCAGCAGAGATGGACCCAAGTATACGCAGTATTTT
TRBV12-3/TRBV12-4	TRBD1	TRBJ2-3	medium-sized	CASSPGQGGTDTQYF	TGTGCCAGCAGCCCCGGACAGGGTGGAACAGATACGCAGTATTTT
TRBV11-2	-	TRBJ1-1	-	CASSVRAEGMKNTEAFF	TGTGCCAGCAGCGTCAGGGCAGAGGGGATGAAAAACACTGAAGCTTTCTTT
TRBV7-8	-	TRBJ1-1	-	CASSSSHRLRNTEAFF	TGTGCCAGCAGCTCTTCTCACAGGTTAAGGAACACTGAAGCTTTCTTT
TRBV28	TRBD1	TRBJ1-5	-	CASSLTGGFTNQPQHF	TGTGCCAGCAGCCTCACAGGGGGGTTTACGAATCAGCCCCAGCATTTT
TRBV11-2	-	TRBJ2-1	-	CASSLRGHSYNEQFF	TGTGCCAGCAGCTTAAGAGGGCACTCCTACAATGAGCAGTTCTTC
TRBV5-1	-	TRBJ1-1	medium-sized	CASSPEVYVLSGRTEAFF	TGCGCCAGCAGCCCTGAAGTATATGTGCTGTCAGGTCGCACTGAAGCTTTCTTT
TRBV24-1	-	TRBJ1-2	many	CATSSGNYGYTF	TGTGCCACCAGTTCAGGGAACTATGGCTACACCTTC
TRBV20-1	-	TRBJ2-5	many	CSARPTTPYQETQYF	TGCAGTGCTAGACCGACTACTCCGTACCAAGAGACCCAGTACTTC
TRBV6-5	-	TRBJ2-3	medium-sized	CASSWTDTTDTQYF	TGTGCCAGCAGTTGGACGGATACCACAGATACGCAGTATTTT
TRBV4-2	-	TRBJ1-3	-	CASSPRRLNLPGNTIYF	TGTGCCAGCAGCCCGCGCCGGCTGAACCTCCCTGGAAACACCATATATTTT
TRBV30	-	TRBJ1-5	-	CAWSARVDQPQHF	TGTGCCTGGAGCGCACGGGTGGATCAGCCCCAGCATTTT
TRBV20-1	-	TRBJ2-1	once	CSATAMSSYNEQFF	TGCAGTGCGACGGCTATGAGCTCCTACAATGAGCAGTTCTTC
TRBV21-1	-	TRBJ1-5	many	CASSGGSNQPQHF	TGTGCCAGCAGCGGGGGTAGCAATCAGCCCCAGCATTTT
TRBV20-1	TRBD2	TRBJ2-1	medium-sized	CRAAGIDEQFF	TGCAGGGCAGCGGGGATCGATGAGCAGTTCTTC
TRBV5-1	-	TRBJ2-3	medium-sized	CASSLLGGAGDTQYF	TGCGCCAGCAGCTTGCTTGGGGGCGCAGGAGATACGCAGTATTTT
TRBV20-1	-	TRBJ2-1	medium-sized	CSARDSGGQISYNEQFF	TGCAGTGCTAGAGATTCGGGGGGACAGATCTCCTACAATGAGCAGTTCTTC
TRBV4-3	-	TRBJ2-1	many	CASSQGERMGHEQFF	TGCGCCAGCAGCCAAGGAGAGCGGATGGGGCATGAGCAGTTCTTC
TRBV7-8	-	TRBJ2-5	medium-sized	CASSLQETQYF	TGTGCCAGCAGCTTGCAGGAGACCCAGTACTTC
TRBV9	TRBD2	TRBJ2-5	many	CASSVASGRAGETQYF	TGTGCCAGCAGCGTAGCTAGCGGGAGGGCCGGGGAGACCCAGTACTTC
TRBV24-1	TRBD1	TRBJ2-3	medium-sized	CATSDLGQGEDTQYF	TGTGCCACCAGTGATTTGGGCCAGGGGGAAGATACGCAGTATTTT
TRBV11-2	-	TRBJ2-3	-	CASSLVRGADTQYF	TGTGCCAGCAGCTTAGTGAGGGGCGCAGATACGCAGTATTTT
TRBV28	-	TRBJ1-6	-	CASSFPSPLHF	TGTGCCAGCAGTTTCCCTTCACCCCTCCACTTT
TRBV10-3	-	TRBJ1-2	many	CAISADRSYEGYTF	TGTGCCATCAGTGCCGACAGGTCCTACGAAGGCTACACCTTC
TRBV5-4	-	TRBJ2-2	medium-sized	CASSRGSGATGELFF	TGTGCCAGCAGCCGAGGGAGTGGGGCAACCGGGGAGCTGTTTTTT
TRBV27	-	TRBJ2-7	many	CASSPTGGPYEQYF	TGTGCCAGCAGTCCCACAGGTGGACCCTACGAGCAGTACTTC
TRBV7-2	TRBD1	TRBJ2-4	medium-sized	CASSTGGQGNIQYF	TGTGCCAGCAGCACGGGGGGACAGGGGAACATTCAGTACTTC
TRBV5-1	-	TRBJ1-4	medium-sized	CASSLNVLSTNEKLFF	TGCGCCAGCAGCTTGAATGTACTTTCAACTAATGAAAAACTGTTTTTT
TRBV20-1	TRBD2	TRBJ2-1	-	CSASRASGSGEQFF	TGCAGTGCTTCCCGGGCTAGCGGGAGCGGTGAGCAGTTCTTC
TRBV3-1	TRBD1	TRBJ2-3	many	CASSHRGHPDTQYF	TGTGCCAGCAGCCACAGGGGGCATCCAGATACGCAGTATTTT
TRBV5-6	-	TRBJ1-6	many	CASSLAIGVSSYNSPLHF	TGTGCCAGCAGCTTGGCCATAGGAGTCAGCTCCTATAATTCACCCCTCCACTTT
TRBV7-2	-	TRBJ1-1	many	CASSLRANTEAFF	TGTGCCAGCAGCTTAAGAGCGAACACTGAAGCTTTCTTT
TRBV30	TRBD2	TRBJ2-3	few	CAWRTSGGYTDTQYF	TGTGCCTGGAGGACTAGCGGGGGCTACACAGATACGCAGTATTTT
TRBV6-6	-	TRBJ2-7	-	CASSYNGEQYF	TGTGCCAGCAGTTACAACGGCGAGCAGTACTTC
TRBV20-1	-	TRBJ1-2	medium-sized	CSASASRGYTF	TGCAGTGCTAGTGCCTCCCGTGGCTACACCTTC
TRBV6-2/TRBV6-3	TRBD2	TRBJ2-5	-	CASSSLPRASGLQETQYF	TGTGCCAGCAGTTCCTTACCGCGAGCTAGCGGGTTACAAGAGACCCAGTACTTC
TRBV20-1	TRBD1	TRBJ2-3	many	CSARGRDRGWADTQYF	TGCAGTGCTAGAGGCAGGGACAGGGGATGGGCAGATACGCAGTATTTT
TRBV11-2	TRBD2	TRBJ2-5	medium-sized	CASSFSGAKETQYF	TGTGCCAGCAGCTTTAGCGGGGCGAAAGAGACCCAGTACTTC
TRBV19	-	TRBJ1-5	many	CASSIRQGNQPQHF	TGTGCCAGTAGTATAAGGCAGGGCAATCAGCCCCAGCATTTT
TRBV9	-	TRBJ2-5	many	CASSVDPIQETQYF	TGTGCCAGCAGCGTAGATCCTATCCAAGAGACCCAGTACTTC
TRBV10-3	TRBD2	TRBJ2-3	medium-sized	CAISDPGLAGTDTQYF	TGTGCCATCAGTGACCCGGGACTAGCTGGCACAGATACGCAGTATTTT
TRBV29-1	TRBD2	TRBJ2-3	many	CSVPNRGLGIDTQYF	TGCAGCGTCCCTAACCGGGGACTAGGGATAGATACGCAGTATTTT
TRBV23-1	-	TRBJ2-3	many	CASSQITGPSRGDTQYF	TGCGCCAGCAGTCAGATCACAGGGCCCTCGCGAGGAGATACGCAGTATTTT
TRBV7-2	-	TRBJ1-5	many	CASSLEGSGDQPQHF	TGTGCCAGCAGCTTAGAGGGTTCCGGGGATCAGCCCCAGCATTTT
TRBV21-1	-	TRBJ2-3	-	CASSKVDVRTQYF	TGTGCCAGCAGCAAAGTGGACGTACGTACGCAGTATTTT
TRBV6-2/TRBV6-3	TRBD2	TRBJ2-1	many	CASSSGFRPGLAVIYNEQFF	TGTGCCAGCAGTTCAGGATTCAGGCCGGGACTAGCGGTTATCTACAATGAGCAGTTCTTC
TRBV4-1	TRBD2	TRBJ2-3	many	CASSQSGAGDTDTQYF	TGCGCCAGCAGCCAGTCAGGAGCGGGGGACACAGATACGCAGTATTTT